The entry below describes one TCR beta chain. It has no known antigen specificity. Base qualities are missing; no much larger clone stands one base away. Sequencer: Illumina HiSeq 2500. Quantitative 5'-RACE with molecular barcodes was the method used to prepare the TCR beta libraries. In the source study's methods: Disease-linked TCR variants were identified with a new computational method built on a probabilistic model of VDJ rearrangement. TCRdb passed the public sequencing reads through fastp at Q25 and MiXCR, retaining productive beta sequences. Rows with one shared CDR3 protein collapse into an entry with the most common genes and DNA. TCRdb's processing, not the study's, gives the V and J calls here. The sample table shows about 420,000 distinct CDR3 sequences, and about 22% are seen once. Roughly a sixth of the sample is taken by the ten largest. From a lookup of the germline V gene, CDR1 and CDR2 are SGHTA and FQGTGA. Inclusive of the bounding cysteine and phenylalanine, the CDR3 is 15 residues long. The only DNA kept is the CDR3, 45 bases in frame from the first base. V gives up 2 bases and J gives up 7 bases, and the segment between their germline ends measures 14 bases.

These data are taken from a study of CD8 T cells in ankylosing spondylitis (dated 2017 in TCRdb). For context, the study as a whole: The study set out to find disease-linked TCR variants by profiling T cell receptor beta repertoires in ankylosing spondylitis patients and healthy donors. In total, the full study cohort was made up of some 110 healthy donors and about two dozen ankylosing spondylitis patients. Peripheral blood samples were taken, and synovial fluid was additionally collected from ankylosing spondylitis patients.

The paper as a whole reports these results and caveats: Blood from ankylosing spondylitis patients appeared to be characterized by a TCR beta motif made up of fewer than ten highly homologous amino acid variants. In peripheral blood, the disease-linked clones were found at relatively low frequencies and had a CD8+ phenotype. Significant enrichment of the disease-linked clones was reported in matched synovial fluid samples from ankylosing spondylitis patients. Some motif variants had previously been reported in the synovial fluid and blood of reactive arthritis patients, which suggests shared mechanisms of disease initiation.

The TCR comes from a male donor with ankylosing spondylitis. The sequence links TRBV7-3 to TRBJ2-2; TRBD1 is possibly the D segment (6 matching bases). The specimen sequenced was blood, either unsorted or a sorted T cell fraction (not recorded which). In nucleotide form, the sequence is TGTGCCAGCAGCTTAGGGACACAAGGGGTCGGGGAGCTGTTTTTT. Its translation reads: CASSLGTQGVGELFF.